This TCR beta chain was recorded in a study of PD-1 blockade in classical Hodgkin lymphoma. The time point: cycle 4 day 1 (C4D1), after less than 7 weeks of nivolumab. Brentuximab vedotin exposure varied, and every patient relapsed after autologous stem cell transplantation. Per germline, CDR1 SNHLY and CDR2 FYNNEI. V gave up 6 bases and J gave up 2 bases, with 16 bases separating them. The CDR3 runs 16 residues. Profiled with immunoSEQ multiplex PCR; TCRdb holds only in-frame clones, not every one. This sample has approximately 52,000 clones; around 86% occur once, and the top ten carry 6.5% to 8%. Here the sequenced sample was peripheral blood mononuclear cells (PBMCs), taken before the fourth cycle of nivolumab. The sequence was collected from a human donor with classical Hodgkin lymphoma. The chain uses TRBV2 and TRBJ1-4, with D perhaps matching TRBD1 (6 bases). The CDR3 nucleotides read TGTGCCAGCAGCGACTTACAGGGAGCCACTAATGAAAAACTGTTTTTT. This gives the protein CASSDLQGATNEKLFF.